This entry lists 11 T cell receptor beta chains sequenced from one sample in a study of T cells in Graves' hyperthyroidism and ophthalmopathy. Amplified regions were TCR beta CDR3 sequences from RNA transcripts. TCR CDR3 underwent first-round RT-PCR with the HTBI primer set. TCRdb passed the multiplex PCR reads through MiXCR, listing each CDR3 protein once. Of approximately 640,000 distinct CDR3 sequences in the sample, about 18% were seen once. Sequencing was done on a sample of blood. The receptors were sampled from a man between 50 and 59 years old with Graves' hyperthyroidism.

This chain connects TRBV25-1 to TRBJ2-1; TRBD1 is a possible D gene (5 bases). From germline, CDR1 is MGHDK and CDR2 SYGVNS. The CDR3 loop spans 13 amino acids. Trimming took 4 bases from V and 7 from J, leaving 11 bases between them. The CDR3 sequence is CASSVQTVNEQFF. CDR3 DNA sequence: TGTGCCAGCAGTGTACAGACAGTGAATGAGCAGTTCTTC.

This clonotype occurred many times. This chain joins TRBV27 and TRBJ2-3; D not resolved. This CDR3 has 14 residues. V dropped 5 bases and J dropped 2 bases, with 11 bases sitting between them. CDR1 MNHEY and CDR2 SMNVEV come from the germline V gene (reference sequence). CDR3 sequence reads: CASSLLDSTDTQYF. The CDR3 nucleotides are TGTGCCAGCAGTCTATTGGATTCCACAGATACGCAGTATTTT.

In its sample, this clonotype was seen many times. The chain recombines TRBV11-2 with TRBJ2-2, with D possibly called TRBD1 or TRBD2 (5 bases each). CDR1 SGHAT and CDR2 FQNNGV come from the germline V gene. The CDR3 spans 18 residues. Trimming stripped 0 bases from V and 1 base from J, with 15 bases between. CDR3 loop: CASSLDGWGIKNTGELFF. The CDR3 coding sequence is TGTGCCAGCAGCTTAGATGGGTGGGGGATTAAGAACACCGGGGAGCTGTTTTTT.

This clonotype has only a few counts. The chain employs TRBV19 and TRBJ2-1, with 7 nucleotides matching TRBD1. The CDR3 has 15 amino acids. V trimming: 5 bases; J trimming: 2 bases; junction bases outside the gene matches: 6. Germline CDR1 is LNHDA and CDR2 is SQIVND (reference sequence). The DNA for the CDR3 is TGTGCCAGTAGTCAGGACAGGAACACCTACAATGAGCAGTTCTTC. Protein product: CASSQDRNTYNEQFF.

This clonotype has a handful of counts. The CDR3 DNA reads as TGCAGTGCTTCCACCTCATATACAGGGTACCAAGAGACCCAGTACTTC. As protein: CSASTSYTGYQETQYF. The chain joins TRBV20-1 to TRBJ2-5; D is perhaps TRBD1 (6 bases). The germline V gene has CDR1 DFQATT and CDR2 SNEGSKA (reference sequence). The CDR3 covers 16 residues. The germline V and J ends were trimmed by 5 bases and 0 bases, with 19 bases remaining between them.

V and J are TRBV6-2 or TRBV6-3 and TRBJ2-1; 13 bases line up with TRBD2. Unmatched junction bases numbered 6, after V lost 7 bases and J lost 6 bases. The CDR3 runs 15 residues. Germline V gene data show CDR1 as MNHEY and CDR2 as SVGEGT. DNA for the CDR3: TGTGCCAGCACCCCAGGACTAGCGGGAGTCAATGAGCAGTTCTTC. This translates into CASTPGLAGVNEQFF.

This clonotype was observed many times. The chain combines TRBV30 with TRBJ2-7, with TRBD1 matching over 8 bases. The germline V gene encodes CDR1 GTSNPN and CDR2 SVGIG (reference sequence). With 0 bases clipped from V and 6 bases from J, the junction kept 13 bases outside the gene matches. This CDR3 contains 16 residues. The CDR3 nucleotides read TGTGCCTGGAGTGTAGACCGGACAGGGACCTATCGCGAGCAGTACTTC. Translating gives CAWSVDRTGTYREQYF.

This clonotype was detected a few times. V usage is TRBV18 and J usage is TRBJ1-2; 10 bases fit TRBD1. Germline trimming cut 2 bases from V and 6 bases from J; bases unmatched to any gene: 3. The CDR3 is made up of 14 amino acids. The germline V gene encodes CDR1 KGHSH and CDR2 LQKENI. The CDR3 loop reads CASSPKTGGDGYTF. The CDR3 bases are TGTGCCAGCTCACCAAAGACAGGGGGCGATGGCTACACCTTC.

The chain employs TRBV7-3 and TRBJ2-1, with 11 nucleotides matching TRBD1. Germline V gene data show CDR1 as SGHTA and CDR2 as FQGTGA. CDR3 length: 14 amino acids. Losses at the gene ends were 5 bases for V and 9 bases for J; bases not matched to a gene: 6. The CDR3 is CASSPDRGRGEQFF. CDR3 nucleotides: TGTGCCAGCAGCCCGGACAGGGGGCGAGGTGAGCAGTTCTTC.

This clonotype showed up just a few times. A read error is likely, as this CDR3 ends without the conserved phenylalanine or tryptophan. The J gene is TRBJ2-3, the V gene TRBV25-1; D is ambiguous. V lost 0 bases to trimming and J lost 0 bases, with 13 bases between them. Germline V gene data show CDR1 as MGHDK and CDR2 as SYGVNS. The CDR3 runs 17 residues. The CDR3 reads CASSEYAFSSSTDTQYL. In DNA form, the CDR3 reads TGTGCCAGCAGTGAATACGCTTTTAGTTCTAGCACAGATACGCAGTATCTT.

In its sample, this clonotype was seen many times. V is TRBV6-2 or TRBV6-3 and J is TRBJ2-1; tentatively, D is TRBD2 (6 bases). Trimming cost V 2 bases and J 2 bases, with 10 bases left between them. The CDR3 is 15 amino acids. Looked up from germline, CDR1 is MNHEY and CDR2 is SVGEGT. The CDR3 reads CASSYGRGPYNEQFF. The CDR3 bases are TGTGCCAGCAGTTACGGGCGGGGCCCCTACAATGAGCAGTTCTTC.